Below are 26 T cell receptor beta chains sequenced from a single sample in a study of OX40 agonist ivuxolimab in advanced cancers. The assay was immunoSEQ multiplex PCR, and TCRdb's table has in-frame clones only and misses some. Of about 18,000 clones in the sample, around nine tenths are singletons; the top ten hold about 70%. The starting material was CD4+ or CD8+ T cells sorted from blood, obtained in a trial of the OX40 agonist ivuxolimab. The receptors shown here come from an adult with an advanced solid tumor such as melanoma, head and neck, liver or kidney cancer.

This chain uses TRBV19 with TRBJ2-5; D perhaps matches TRBD1 (6 bases). Germline-derived CDR1 and CDR2 are LNHDA and SQIVND (reference sequence). V lost 3 bases to trimming and J lost 1 base, with 12 bases between them. CDR3 size: 15 residues. The CDR3 DNA reads TGTGCCAGTAGTATCAGGACAGTAGGCCAAGAGACCCAGTACTTC. Its translation: CASSIRTVGQETQYF. The full variable domain, its missing parts supplied by reference TRBV19 and TRBJ2-5, is DGGITQSPKYLFRKEGQNVTLSCEQNLNHDAMYWYRQDPGQGLRLIYYSQIVNDFQKGDIAEGYSVSREKKESFPLTVTSAQKNPTAFYLCASSIRTVGQETQYFGPGTRLLVL.

The rearrangement links TRBV5-4 to TRBJ2-1, with 9 positions matching TRBD1. J gave up 10 bases and V 4 bases, and 9 bases lay outside the gene matches. The CDR3 has 14 residues. Germline V gene data show CDR1 as SGHNT and CDR2 as YYREEE (reference sequence). In nucleotides, the CDR3 is TGTGCCAGCAGCCCTCGGACAGGGGTCTGGGAGCAGTTCTTC. Protein product: CASSPRTGVWEQFF.

By proportion, this clone is medium-sized. The CDR3 sequence: CASSGLGEAEAFF. Here the CDR3 DNA reads TGCGCCAGCAGTGGTTTGGGGGAAGCTGAAGCTTTCTTT. The J gene is TRBJ1-1, the V gene TRBV10-2, with D tentatively TRBD1 (5 bases). CDR1 WSHSY and CDR2 SAAADI come from the germline V gene. V dropped 4 bases and J dropped 6 bases, with 12 bases sitting between them. The CDR3 consists of 13 residues.

The chain joins TRBV5-4 to TRBJ1-1; a weak D match, TRBD1 (6 bases). V lost 4 bases to trimming and J lost 1 base, with 11 bases between them. The CDR3 is 14 amino acids. Germline CDR1 reads SGHNT; CDR2 reads YYREEE (reference sequence). CDR3 loop: CASSPLQGNTEAFF. CDR3 bases: TGTGCCAGCAGCCCCCTACAGGGGAACACTGAAGCTTTCTTT.

This clone was seen a single time. The genes are TRBV9 and TRBJ2-7, with D perhaps matching TRBD1 (6 bases). Germline V gives CDR1 SGDLS, CDR2 YYNGEE. V lost 2 bases and J lost 3, with 12 bases in between. This CDR3 is built from 14 residues. This CDR3 reads CASSVGTGHYEQYF. The CDR3 DNA sequence: TGTGCCAGCAGCGTCGGGACGGGACACTACGAGCAGTACTTC.

This clone is labeled as medium-sized (0.01 to 0.1%). This sample includes further DNA sequences coding for the same CDR3. The V gene is TRBV4-1, the J gene TRBJ1-1, with unresolved D. Germline V gene lookup returns CDR1 MGHRA and CDR2 YSYEKL. CDR3 length: 14 residues. V was trimmed by 0 bases and J by 0 bases, leaving 5 bases between them. DNA of the CDR3: TGCGCCAGCAGCCAAGAGTCATTGAACACTGAAGCTTTCTTT. It specifies CASSQESLNTEAFF.

The rearrangement uses TRBV15 and TRBJ2-1; D gene unclear. Germline CDR1 and CDR2: LNHNV and YYDKDF (reference sequence). The germline V and J ends were trimmed by 0 bases and 10 bases, with 7 bases remaining between them. This CDR3 spans 12 amino acids. The CDR3 nucleotides read TGTGCCACCAGCAGAGATGGTCTGGAGCAGTTCTTC. It translates to CATSRDGLEQFF.

The genes are TRBV27 and TRBJ2-1, with a weak D call TRBD2 (6 bases). V was trimmed by 2 bases and J by 6 bases, leaving 8 bases between them. CDR1 and CDR2 (germline): MNHEY, SMNVEV (reference sequence). This CDR3 contains 13 residues. DNA for the CDR3: TGTGCCAGCAGTTTAACTAGCATCAATGAGCAGTTCTTC. This encodes CASSLTSINEQFF.

V and J are TRBV7-6 and TRBJ2-1; no clear D gene. The germline V and J ends were trimmed by 2 bases and 7 bases, with 6 bases remaining between them. The CDR3 consists of 12 residues. Germline-derived CDR1 and CDR2 are SGHVS and FNYEAQ. CDR3 protein: CASSLSGNEQFF. CDR3 sequence (DNA): TGTGCCAGCAGCTTAAGTGGGAATGAGCAGTTCTTC.

The chain couples TRBV7-9 to TRBJ2-7; D is possibly TRBD2 (6 bases). The length of the CDR3 is 13 residues. V gave up 5 bases and J gave up 2 bases, with 10 bases separating them. Germline-derived CDR1 and CDR2 are SEHNR and FQNEAQ (reference sequence). DNA of the CDR3: TGTGCCAGCAGCCCCTCGGGGGCCTACGAGCAGTACTTC. This codes for CASSPSGAYEQYF.

This clone was counted once. The chain carries TRBV7-9 and TRBJ2-1; 8 nucleotides line up with TRBD2. This CDR3 contains 15 residues. In germline, CDR1 is SEHNR, CDR2 FQNEAQ (reference sequence). The V segment lost 4 bases and the J segment 8 bases; nucleotides outside the gene matches: 10. Here the CDR3 reads CASSWREALGDEQFF. The CDR3 coding sequence is TGTGCCAGCAGCTGGCGGGAGGCCCTCGGAGATGAGCAGTTCTTC.

The genes are TRBV7-6 and TRBJ2-3; 11 nucleotides align to TRBD2. With V trimmed by 5 bases and J by 4 bases, 8 bases remained unmatched. Germline assignment: CDR1 SGHVS and CDR2 FNYEAQ. This CDR3 region has 16 residues. CDR3 coding DNA: TGTGCCAGCAGCCCTCGTAGCGGGAGGGCCCCAGATACGCAGTATTTT. Amino acids: CASSPRSGRAPDTQYF.

The V call is TRBV7-9, the J call TRBJ1-1; 7 nucleotides agree with TRBD1. V gave up 4 bases and J gave up 1 base; unmatched junction bases: 3. Germline V gene data show CDR1 as SEHNR and CDR2 as FQNEAQ (reference sequence). The CDR3 length is 14 residues. The CDR3 spells CASSSTGRNTEAFF. The DNA of the CDR3 is TGTGCCAGCAGCTCGACAGGGCGGAACACTGAAGCTTTCTTT.

This clone was detected once. The chain carries TRBV13 and TRBJ2-7, with D hard to call. V was clipped by 5 bases and J by 2 bases, with 13 bases between them. Germline values: CDR1 PRHDT, CDR2 FYEKMQ (reference sequence). The CDR3 runs 14 residues. In nucleotides, the CDR3 is TGTGCCAGCAGCGAGACACCTAGAACCTACGAGCAGTACTTC. Protein: CASSETPRTYEQYF. The full variable domain, completed using reference TRBV13 and TRBJ2-7, is AAGVIQSPRHLIKEKRETATLKCYPIPRHDTVYWYQQGPGQDPQFLISFYEKMQSDKGSIPDRFSAQQFSDYHSELNMSSLELGDSALYFCASSETPRTYEQYFGPGTRLTVT.

In nucleotides, the CDR3 is TGCGCCAGCAGGGAAGACTACGAGCAGTACTTC. Amino acid sequence: CASREDYEQYF. This chain connects TRBV10-2 to TRBJ2-7; D is unresolved. This CDR3 spans 11 amino acids. The V end lost 6 bases, the J end lost 3 bases, and 6 bases lay between the germline ends. Germline V gene sequence: CDR1 WSHSY, CDR2 SAAADI.

J is TRBJ1-4 and V is TRBV5-6; perhaps TRBD1 as D (5 bases). This CDR3 is built from 14 residues. CDR1 is SGHDT and CDR2 is YYEEEE in the germline V gene. V was clipped by 1 base and J by 3 bases, with 7 bases between them. The CDR3 DNA reads as TGTGCCAGCAGCTTGATGGGGGCTAATGAAAAACTGTTTTTT. Amino acid sequence: CASSLMGANEKLFF.

The rearrangement links TRBV7-8 to TRBJ2-1, with D perhaps matching TRBD1 or TRBD2 (5 bases each). Trimming pared 2 bases from V and 5 bases from J, leaving 16 bases between. Germline loops: CDR1 SGHVS, CDR2 FQNEAQ. This CDR3 contains 16 residues. The CDR3 loop is CASSLRRSGTDNEQFF. CDR3 DNA: TGTGCCAGCAGCTTAAGACGTTCCGGGACGGACAATGAGCAGTTCTTC.

This clone has just a few counts. The chain links TRBV9 to TRBJ2-3; D remains ambiguous. The CDR3 is 12 amino acids. Germline CDR1 reads SGDLS; CDR2 reads YYNGEE. The V gene lost 0 bases and the J gene lost 5 bases, with 4 bases spanning the gap. In DNA form, the CDR3 reads TGTGCCAGCAGCGTAGATGGAGATACGCAGTATTTT. Its protein is CASSVDGDTQYF. Combining the CDR3 with reference TRBV9 and TRBJ2-3 gives the whole variable domain DSGVTQTPKHLITATGQRVTLRCSPRSGDLSVYWYQQSLDQGLQFLIQYYNGEERAKGNILERFSAQQFPDLHSELNLSSLELGDSALYFCASSVDGDTQYFGPGTRLTVL.

The chain recombines TRBV5-1 with TRBJ2-3; TRBD2 might be the D (5 bases). Germline CDR1 reads SGHRS; CDR2 reads YFSETQ. With 1 base removed from V and 4 bases from J, the gap between germline ends came to 13 bases. The CDR3 sequence is 15 residues long. This CDR3 reads CASSLSRPSSDTQYF. DNA of the CDR3: TGCGCCAGCAGCTTGTCGCGTCCTAGCTCAGATACGCAGTATTTT.

The J gene is TRBJ1-3, the V gene TRBV9; D ambiguous. V was trimmed by 3 bases and J by 4 bases, leaving 11 bases between them. The CDR3 runs 14 residues. Per the germline V gene, CDR1 is SGDLS and CDR2 is YYNGEE. DNA of the CDR3: TGTGCCAGCAGCGCAGTGGCGACAGGAAACACCATATATTTT. This sequence encodes CASSAVATGNTIYF.

V usage is TRBV7-7 and J usage is TRBJ2-7; D is possibly TRBD2 (6 bases). Germline values: CDR1 SSHAT, CDR2 FNYEAQ (reference sequence). The CDR3 has 17 residues. V lost 8 bases and J 3 bases, leaving 26 bases between the germline ends. The CDR3 DNA sequence: TGTGCCAGCGAGCACCTCGGACGGAGGGAGTACTACTACGAGCAGTACTTC. Its translation: CASEHLGRREYYYEQYF.

The rearrangement uses TRBV7-9 and TRBJ2-1, with 10 bases that match TRBD2. The CDR3 contains 16 residues. The V gene end was trimmed by 5 bases and the J gene end by 3 bases; junction bases not matched to a gene: 7. Germline V gene data show CDR1 as SEHNR and CDR2 as FQNEAQ (reference sequence). DNA for the CDR3: TGTGCCAGCAGCCCCCTCAGCGGGGGGGTCTACAATGAGCAGTTCTTC. It specifies CASSPLSGGVYNEQFF.

The chain recombines TRBV7-9 with TRBJ2-2; 11 bases fit TRBD2. V shed 4 bases and J 5 bases; nucleotides not matched to a gene: 9. The CDR3 runs 17 residues. Germline CDR1 SEHNR, CDR2 FQNEAQ (reference sequence). In DNA, the CDR3 is TGTGCCAGCAGCTCACCACCGGGACTAGCGGTAACCGGGGAGCTGTTTTTT. Encoded protein: CASSSPPGLAVTGELFF.

This rearrangement joins TRBV7-6 to TRBJ2-7; 7 bases align to TRBD2. In germline, CDR1 is SGHVS, CDR2 FNYEAQ. The CDR3 length is 13 residues. Trimming took 6 bases from V and 3 from J; bases not matched to a gene: 5. DNA for the CDR3: TGTGCCAGCAGTTCGAGGGAGGGCTACGAGCAGTACTTC. It yields the protein CASSSREGYEQYF.

This clone was detected only once. V usage is TRBV4-1 and J usage is TRBJ2-7, with TRBD1 identical over 10 bases. In germline, CDR1 is MGHRA, CDR2 YSYEKL. The CDR3 length is 14 residues. V trimming: 3 bases; J trimming: 5 bases; junction bases outside the gene matches: 4. The CDR3 here is CASSQGTGEDEQYF. CDR3 coding DNA: TGCGCCAGCAGCCAGGGGACAGGGGAGGACGAGCAGTACTTC.

The CDR3 region is CASTGDTGADTQYF. CDR3 in DNA: TGTGCCAGTACCGGGGACACCGGGGCAGATACGCAGTATTTT. This sequence joins TRBV19 and TRBJ2-3; TRBD1 might be the D (6 bases). Germline V gene lookup returns CDR1 LNHDA and CDR2 SQIVND (reference sequence). The germline V and J ends were trimmed by 7 bases and 4 bases, with 15 bases remaining between them. The CDR3 is 14 residues long. Full variable domain (missing parts from reference TRBV19 and TRBJ2-3): DGGITQSPKYLFRKEGQNVTLSCEQNLNHDAMYWYRQDPGQGLRLIYYSQIVNDFQKGDIAEGYSVSREKKESFPLTVTSAQKNPTAFYLCASTGDTGADTQYFGPGTRLTVL.